This T cell receptor (beta chain) was sequenced during a study of cytomegalovirus exposure and HLA in healthy donors. V shed 1 base and J shed 10 bases, with 22 bases lying between them. CDR1 is SNHLY, CDR2 FYNNEI, per germline. The CDR3 is 16 residues long. This clone has a single count. Its target is not known. Study results and limitations: Most CMV-associated TCR beta chains appeared HLA-restricted in a later analysis. The study labeled more than 150 TCR beta chains cytomegalovirus-associated.

The PCR employed 60 Vbeta primers together with 13 Jbeta primers. How the authors handled the data: An analysis that came later counted tens of millions of unique TCR beta chains, approximately 11 million shared. Using immunoSEQ multiplex PCR, the repertoire was profiled, and TCRdb retains in-frame clones only, with some absent. The D gene and trimming were derived from the DNA, and the V and J assignments and clone size from that table. In the table there are about 130,000 clones, around 78% of which are singletons. The sequence was obtained from a man between 60 and 75 years old in good health and CMV-seropositive. The rearrangement links TRBV2 to TRBJ1-2; no reliable D call. Sequencing input: PBMCs. The CDR3 spells CASSEVSAALGRDYTF. The CDR3 bases are TGTGCCAGCAGTGAAGTGTCTGCGGCGCTAGGGAGAGACTACACCTTC.